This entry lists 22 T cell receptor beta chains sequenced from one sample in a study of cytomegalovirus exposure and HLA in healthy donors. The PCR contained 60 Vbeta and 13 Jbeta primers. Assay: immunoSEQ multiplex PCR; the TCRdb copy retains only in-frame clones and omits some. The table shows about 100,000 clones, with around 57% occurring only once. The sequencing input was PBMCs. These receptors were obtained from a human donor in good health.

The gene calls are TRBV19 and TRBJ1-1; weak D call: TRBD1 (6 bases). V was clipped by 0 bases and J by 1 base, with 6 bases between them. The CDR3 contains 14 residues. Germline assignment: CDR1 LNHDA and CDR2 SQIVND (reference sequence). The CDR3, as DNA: TGTGCCAGTAGTATAGACAGGGGGAACACTGAAGCTTTCTTT. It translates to CASSIDRGNTEAFF.

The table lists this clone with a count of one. CDR3: CASGGGLGETQYF. The CDR3 coding sequence is TGTGCTAGTGGTGGCGGGCTCGGGGAGACCCAGTACTTC. The rearrangement links TRBV12-5 to TRBJ2-5; a weak D match, TRBD2 (5 bases). CDR3 size: 13 residues. Germline CDR1 and CDR2: LGHNT and FRNRAP. The ends were cut back, 5 bases at V and 5 bases at J, with 12 bases in the middle.

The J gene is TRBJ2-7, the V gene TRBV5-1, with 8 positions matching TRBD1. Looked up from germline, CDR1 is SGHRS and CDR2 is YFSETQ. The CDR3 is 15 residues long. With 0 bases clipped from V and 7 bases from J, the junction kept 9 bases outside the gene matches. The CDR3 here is CASSLGHRGSGEQYF. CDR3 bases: TGCGCCAGCAGCTTGGGGCACAGGGGGTCGGGGGAGCAGTACTTC.

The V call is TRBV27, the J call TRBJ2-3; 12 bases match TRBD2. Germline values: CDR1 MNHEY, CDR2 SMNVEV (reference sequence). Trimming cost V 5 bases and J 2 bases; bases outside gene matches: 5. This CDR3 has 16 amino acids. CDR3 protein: CASSPGLAGTTDTQYF. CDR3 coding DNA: TGTGCCAGCAGTCCCGGACTAGCGGGGACCACAGATACGCAGTATTTT.

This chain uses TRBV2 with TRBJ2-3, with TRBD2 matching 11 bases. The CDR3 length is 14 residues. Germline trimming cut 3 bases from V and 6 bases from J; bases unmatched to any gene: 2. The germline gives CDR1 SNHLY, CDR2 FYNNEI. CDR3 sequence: CASSDSSGRDTQYF. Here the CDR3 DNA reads TGTGCCAGCAGTGACTCTAGCGGGAGGGATACGCAGTATTTT.

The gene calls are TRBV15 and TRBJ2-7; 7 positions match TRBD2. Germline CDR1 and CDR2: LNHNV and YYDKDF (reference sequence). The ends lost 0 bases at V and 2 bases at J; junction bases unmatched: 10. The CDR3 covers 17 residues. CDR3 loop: CATSRDPLAAGPYEQYF. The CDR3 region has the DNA TGTGCCACCAGCAGAGACCCTCTAGCGGCTGGACCCTACGAGCAGTACTTC. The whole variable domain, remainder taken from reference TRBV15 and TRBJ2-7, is DAMVIQNPRYQVTQFGKPVTLSCSQTLNHNVMYWYQQKSSQAPKLLFHYYDKDFNNEADTPDNFQSRRPNTSFCFLDIRSPGLGDTAMYLCATSRDPLAAGPYEQYFGPGTRLTVT.

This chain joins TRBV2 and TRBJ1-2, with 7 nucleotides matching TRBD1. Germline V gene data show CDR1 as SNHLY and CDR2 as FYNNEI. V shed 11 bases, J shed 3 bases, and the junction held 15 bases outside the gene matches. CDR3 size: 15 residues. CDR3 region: CAQPKSRGFDYGYTF. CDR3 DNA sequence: TGTGCCCAACCTAAGAGCAGGGGGTTTGACTATGGCTACACCTTC.

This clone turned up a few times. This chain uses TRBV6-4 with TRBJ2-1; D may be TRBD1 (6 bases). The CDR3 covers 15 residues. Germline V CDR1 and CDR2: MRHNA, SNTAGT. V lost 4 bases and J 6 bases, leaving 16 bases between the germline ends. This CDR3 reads CASSAGTLPPNEQFF. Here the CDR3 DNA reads TGTGCCAGCAGTGCTGGGACATTGCCCCCCAATGAGCAGTTCTTC.

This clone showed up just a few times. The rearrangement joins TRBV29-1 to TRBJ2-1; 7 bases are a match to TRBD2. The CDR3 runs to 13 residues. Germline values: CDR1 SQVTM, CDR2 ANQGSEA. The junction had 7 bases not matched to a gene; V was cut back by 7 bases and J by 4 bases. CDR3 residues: CSGLAVLYNEQFF. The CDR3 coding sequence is TGCAGCGGCCTAGCGGTACTTTACAATGAGCAGTTCTTC.

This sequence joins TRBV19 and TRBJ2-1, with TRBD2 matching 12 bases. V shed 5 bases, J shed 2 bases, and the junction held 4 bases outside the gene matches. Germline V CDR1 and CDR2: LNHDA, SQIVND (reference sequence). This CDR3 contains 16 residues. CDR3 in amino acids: CASSLGLAGTYNEQFF. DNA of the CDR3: TGTGCCAGTAGTCTAGGACTAGCGGGAACCTACAATGAGCAGTTCTTC.

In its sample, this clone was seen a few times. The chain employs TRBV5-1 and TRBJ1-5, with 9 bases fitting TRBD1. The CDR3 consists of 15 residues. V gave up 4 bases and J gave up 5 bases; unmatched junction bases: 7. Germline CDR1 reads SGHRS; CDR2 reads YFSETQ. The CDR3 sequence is CASSPQGADHQPQHF. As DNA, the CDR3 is TGCGCCAGCAGCCCACAGGGGGCTGATCATCAGCCCCAGCATTTT.

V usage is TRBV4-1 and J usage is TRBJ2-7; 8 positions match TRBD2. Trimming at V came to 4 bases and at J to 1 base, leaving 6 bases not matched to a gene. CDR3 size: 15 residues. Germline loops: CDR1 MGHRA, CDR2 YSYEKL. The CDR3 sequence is CASSPPPGGSYEQYF. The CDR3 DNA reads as TGCGCCAGCAGCCCCCCCCCGGGAGGGTCCTACGAGCAGTACTTC.

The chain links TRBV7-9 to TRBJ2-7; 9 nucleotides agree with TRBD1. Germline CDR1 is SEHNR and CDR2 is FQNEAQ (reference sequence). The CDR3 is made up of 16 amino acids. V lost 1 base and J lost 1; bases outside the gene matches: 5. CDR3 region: CASSLEAGTGSYEQYF. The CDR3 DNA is TGTGCCAGCAGCTTAGAGGCCGGGACAGGGTCCTACGAGCAGTACTTC.

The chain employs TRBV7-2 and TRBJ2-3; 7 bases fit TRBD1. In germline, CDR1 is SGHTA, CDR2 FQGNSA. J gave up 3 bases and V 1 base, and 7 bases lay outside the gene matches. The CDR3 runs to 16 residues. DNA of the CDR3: TGTGCCAGCAGCTTAGGTACAGGGGTGGAGACAGATACGCAGTATTTT. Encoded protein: CASSLGTGVETDTQYF. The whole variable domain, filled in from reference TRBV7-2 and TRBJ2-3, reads GAGVSQSPSNKVTEKGKDVELRCDPISGHTALYWYRQSLGQGLEFLIYFQGNSAPDKSGLPSDRFSAERTGGSVSTLTIQRTQQEDSAVYLCASSLGTGVETDTQYFGPGTRLTVL.

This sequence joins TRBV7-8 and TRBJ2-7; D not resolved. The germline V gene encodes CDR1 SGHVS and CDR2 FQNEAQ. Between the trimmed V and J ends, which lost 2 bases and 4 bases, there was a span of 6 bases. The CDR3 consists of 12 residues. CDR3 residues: CASSLSRYEQYF. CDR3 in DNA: TGTGCCAGCAGCTTAAGTCGGTACGAGCAGTACTTC.

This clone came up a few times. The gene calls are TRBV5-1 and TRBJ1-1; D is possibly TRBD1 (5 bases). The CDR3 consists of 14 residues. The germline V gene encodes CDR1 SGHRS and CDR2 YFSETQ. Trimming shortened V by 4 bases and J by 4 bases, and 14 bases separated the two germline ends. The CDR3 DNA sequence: TGCGCCAGCAGCCAGGGCCTTTTGGGCACTGAAGCTTTCTTT. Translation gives CASSQGLLGTEAFF.

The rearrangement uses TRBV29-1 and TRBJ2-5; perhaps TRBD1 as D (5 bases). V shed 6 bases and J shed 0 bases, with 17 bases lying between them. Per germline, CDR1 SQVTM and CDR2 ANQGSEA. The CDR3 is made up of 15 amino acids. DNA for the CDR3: TGCAGCGTGCCACTCCCTCCAGGGAACCAAGAGACCCAGTACTTC. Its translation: CSVPLPPGNQETQYF.

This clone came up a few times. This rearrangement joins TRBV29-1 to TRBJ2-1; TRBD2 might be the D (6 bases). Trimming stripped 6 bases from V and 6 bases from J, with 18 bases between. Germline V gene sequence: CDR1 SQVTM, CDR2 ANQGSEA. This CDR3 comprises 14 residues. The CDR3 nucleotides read TGCAGCGTAGACCCTTGGGGGGAGGCCAATGAGCAGTTCTTC. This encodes CSVDPWGEANEQFF.

The CDR3 DNA reads TGTGCCAGCAGTTTGGGGGAGGGATACGAGCAGTACTTC. Translated: CASSLGEGYEQYF. The genes are TRBV28 and TRBJ2-7; 7 bases fit TRBD2. The trim removed 3 bases at V and 4 bases at J, leaving 3 bases unmatched. Germline V gives CDR1 MDHEN, CDR2 SYDVKM. The length of the CDR3 is 13 residues. Full variable domain (missing parts from reference TRBV28 and TRBJ2-7): DVKVTQSSRYLVKRTGEKVFLECVQDMDHENMFWYRQDPGLGLRLIYFSYDVKMKEKGDIPEGYSVSREKKERFSLILESASTNQTSMYLCASSLGEGYEQYFGPGTRLTVT.

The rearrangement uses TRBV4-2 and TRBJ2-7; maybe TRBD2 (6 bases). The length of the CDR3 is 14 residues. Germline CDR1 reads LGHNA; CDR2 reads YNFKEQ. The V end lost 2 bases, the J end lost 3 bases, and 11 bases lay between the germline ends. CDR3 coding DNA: TGTGCCAGCAGCCAATTGCGGGACGGCTACGAGCAGTACTTC. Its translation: CASSQLRDGYEQYF.

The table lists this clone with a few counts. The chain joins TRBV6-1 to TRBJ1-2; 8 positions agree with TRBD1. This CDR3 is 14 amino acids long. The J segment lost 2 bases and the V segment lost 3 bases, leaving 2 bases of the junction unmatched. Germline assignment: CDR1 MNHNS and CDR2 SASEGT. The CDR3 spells CASSDRGQNYGYTF. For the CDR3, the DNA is TGTGCCAGCAGTGACAGGGGGCAGAACTATGGCTACACCTTC.

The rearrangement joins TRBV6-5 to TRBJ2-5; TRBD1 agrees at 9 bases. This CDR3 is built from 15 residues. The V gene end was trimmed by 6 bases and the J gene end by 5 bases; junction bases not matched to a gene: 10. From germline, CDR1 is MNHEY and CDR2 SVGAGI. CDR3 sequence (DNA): TGTGCCAGCAGCTTACAGGGGGCGCAGGCGGAGACCCAGTACTTC. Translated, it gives CASSLQGAQAETQYF.